A selection of T cell receptor beta chains follows, all from one sample in a study of blood T cell repertoires in COVID-19. Repertoires were generated with immunoSEQ multiplex PCR, while TCRdb's copy carries only in-frame clones and drops some. The table has roughly 180,000 clones, more than 80% seen once; the top ten hold around 7.8%. Sequenced: peripheral blood. Receptors originate from a woman aged 55-69 years with acute or convalescent COVID-19. CDR3s include the opening cysteine and the closing phenylalanine or tryptophan.

>TRBV18|TRBJ1-1
CASSPEIEAFF
>TRBV19|TRBJ1-1
CASTDRPNTEAFF
>TRBV7-6|TRBJ2-7
CASSLGTSGGTYEQYF
>TRBV19|TRBJ2-7
CASGDNSYEQYF
>TRBV19|TRBJ2-1
CASSIDRGSEQFF
>TRBV18|TRBJ2-1
CASSPPSREQFF
>TRBV30|TRBJ1-6
CAWSWGRVNSPLHF
>TRBV28|TRBJ1-2
CASSLPSLRDGYTF
>TRBV15|TRBJ1-3
CATSRAIGQAEATIYF
>TRBV11-2|TRBJ2-4
CASSLLPPGQGLAKNIQYF
>TRBV27|TRBJ2-7
CASSLSGFYEQYF